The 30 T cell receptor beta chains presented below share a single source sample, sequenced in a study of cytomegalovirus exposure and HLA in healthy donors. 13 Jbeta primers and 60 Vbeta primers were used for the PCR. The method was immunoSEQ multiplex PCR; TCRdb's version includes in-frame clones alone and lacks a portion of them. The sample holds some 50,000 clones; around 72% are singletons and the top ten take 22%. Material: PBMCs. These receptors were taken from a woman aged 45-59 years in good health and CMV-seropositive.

In DNA form, the CDR3 reads TGCGCCAGCAGCCCCCGGACTAGCGGGGGCCGACGGACCGGGGAGCTGTTTTTT. The encoded protein is CASSPRTSGGRRTGELFF. The chain recombines TRBV4-3 with TRBJ2-2, with 13 bases aligning to TRBD2. V was pared by 4 bases and J by 5 bases, with 10 bases of the junction left unmatched. CDR1 is LGHNA and CDR2 is YSLEER in the germline V gene. The CDR3 covers 18 residues.

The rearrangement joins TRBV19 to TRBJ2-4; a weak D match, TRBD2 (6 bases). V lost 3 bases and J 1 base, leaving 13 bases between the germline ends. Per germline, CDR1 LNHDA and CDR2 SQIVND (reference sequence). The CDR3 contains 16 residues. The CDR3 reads CASSMEGIAAKNIQYF. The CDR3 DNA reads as TGTGCCAGTAGTATGGAGGGAATTGCGGCCAAAAACATTCAGTACTTC.

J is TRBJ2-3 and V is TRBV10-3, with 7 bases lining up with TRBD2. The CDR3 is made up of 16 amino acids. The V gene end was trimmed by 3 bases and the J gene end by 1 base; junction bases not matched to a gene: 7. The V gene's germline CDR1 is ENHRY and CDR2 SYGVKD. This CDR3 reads CAISESASGRTDTQYF. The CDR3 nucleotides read TGTGCCATCAGTGAATCGGCTAGCGGTCGCACAGATACGCAGTATTTT.

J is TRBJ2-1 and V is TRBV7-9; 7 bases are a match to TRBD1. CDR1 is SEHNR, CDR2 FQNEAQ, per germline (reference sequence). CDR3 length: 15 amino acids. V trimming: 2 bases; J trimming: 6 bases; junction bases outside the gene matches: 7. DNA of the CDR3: TGTGCCAGCAGCTTAAGACAGGGAGTCCGCAATGAGCAGTTCTTC. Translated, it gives CASSLRQGVRNEQFF.

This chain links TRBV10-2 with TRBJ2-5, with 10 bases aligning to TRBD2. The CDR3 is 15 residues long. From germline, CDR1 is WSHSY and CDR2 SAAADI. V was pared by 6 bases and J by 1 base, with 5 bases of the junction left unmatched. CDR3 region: CASRVAGGRQETQYF. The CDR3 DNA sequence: TGCGCCAGCAGGGTAGCGGGGGGACGCCAAGAGACCCAGTACTTC.

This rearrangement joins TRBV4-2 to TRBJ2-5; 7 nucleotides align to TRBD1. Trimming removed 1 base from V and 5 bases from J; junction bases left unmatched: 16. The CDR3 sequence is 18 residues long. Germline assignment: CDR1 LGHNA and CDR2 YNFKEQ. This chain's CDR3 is CASSQGVSETGFGETQYF. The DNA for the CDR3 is TGTGCCAGCAGCCAAGGCGTATCCGAGACAGGGTTCGGTGAGACCCAGTACTTC.

CDR3 sequence reads: CAISSADDTDTQYF. CDR3 DNA sequence: TGTGCCATCTCTAGCGCAGACGACACAGATACGCAGTATTTT. V gene TRBV10-3 combines with J gene TRBJ2-3; D might be TRBD2 (6 bases). V was clipped by 8 bases and J by 2 bases, with 14 bases between them. Germline lookup yields CDR1 ENHRY and CDR2 SYGVKD. The CDR3 has 14 residues.

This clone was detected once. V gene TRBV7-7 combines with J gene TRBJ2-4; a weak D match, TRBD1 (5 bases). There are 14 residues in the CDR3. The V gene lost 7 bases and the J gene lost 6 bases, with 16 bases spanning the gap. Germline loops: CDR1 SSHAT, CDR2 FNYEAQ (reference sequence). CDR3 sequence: CASKLGVAGNIQYF. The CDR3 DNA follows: TGTGCCAGCAAGTTAGGGGTCGCTGGAAACATTCAGTACTTC.

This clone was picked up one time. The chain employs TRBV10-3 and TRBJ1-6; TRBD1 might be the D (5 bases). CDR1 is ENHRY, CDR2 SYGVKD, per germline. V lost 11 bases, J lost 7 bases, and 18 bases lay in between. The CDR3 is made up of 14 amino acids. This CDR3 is CASQVGGPNSPLHF. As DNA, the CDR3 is TGTGCCTCCCAGGTCGGGGGACCCAATTCACCCCTCCACTTT.

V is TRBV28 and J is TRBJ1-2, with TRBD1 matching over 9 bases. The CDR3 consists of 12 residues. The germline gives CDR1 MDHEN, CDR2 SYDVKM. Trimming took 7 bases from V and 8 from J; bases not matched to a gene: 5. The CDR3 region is CASKTGGKGYTF. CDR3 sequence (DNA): TGTGCCAGCAAAACAGGGGGCAAGGGCTACACCTTC.

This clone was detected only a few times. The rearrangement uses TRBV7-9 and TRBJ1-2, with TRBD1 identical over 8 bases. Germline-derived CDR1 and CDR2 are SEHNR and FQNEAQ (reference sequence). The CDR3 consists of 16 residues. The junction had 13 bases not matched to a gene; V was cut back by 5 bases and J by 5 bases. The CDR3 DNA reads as TGTGCCAGCAGCCCGATGTTCGGACAGGGTGATTATGGCTACACCTTC. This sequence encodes CASSPMFGQGDYGYTF.

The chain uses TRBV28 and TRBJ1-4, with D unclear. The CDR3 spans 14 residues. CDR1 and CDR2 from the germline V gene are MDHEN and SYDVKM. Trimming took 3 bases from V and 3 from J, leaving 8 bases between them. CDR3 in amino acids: CASSFSGSNEKLFF. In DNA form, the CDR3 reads TGTGCCAGCAGTTTTTCAGGCTCTAATGAAAAACTGTTTTTT.

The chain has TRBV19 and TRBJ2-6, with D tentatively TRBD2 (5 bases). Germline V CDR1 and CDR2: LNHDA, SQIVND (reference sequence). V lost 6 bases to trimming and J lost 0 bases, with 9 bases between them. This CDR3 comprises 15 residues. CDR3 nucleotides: TGTGCCAGTAGCTCCGAGGGCTCTGGGGCCAACGTCCTGACTTTC. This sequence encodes CASSSEGSGANVLTF.

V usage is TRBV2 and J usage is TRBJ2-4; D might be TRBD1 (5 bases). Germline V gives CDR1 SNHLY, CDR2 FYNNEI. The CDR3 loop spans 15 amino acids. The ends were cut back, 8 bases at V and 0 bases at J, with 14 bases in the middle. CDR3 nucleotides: TGTGCCAGCGGGTCCAGGGCCTTAGCCAAAAACATTCAGTACTTC. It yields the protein CASGSRALAKNIQYF.

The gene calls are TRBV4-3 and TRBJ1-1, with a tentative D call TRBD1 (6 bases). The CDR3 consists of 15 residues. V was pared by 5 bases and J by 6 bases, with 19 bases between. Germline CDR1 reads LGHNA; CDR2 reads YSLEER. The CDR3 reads CASSSYEGDSAEAFF. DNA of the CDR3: TGCGCCAGCAGCTCGTACGAGGGGGATAGCGCTGAAGCTTTCTTT.

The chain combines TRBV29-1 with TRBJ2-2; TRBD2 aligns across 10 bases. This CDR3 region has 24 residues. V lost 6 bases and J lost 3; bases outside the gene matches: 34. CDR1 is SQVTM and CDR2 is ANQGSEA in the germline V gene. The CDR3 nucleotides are TGCAGCGTCGGCGGGATTAAAGTTAGCGGGGGGCAGTACTGGGTCCAGAGGTACACCGGGGAGCTGTTTTTT. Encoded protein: CSVGGIKVSGGQYWVQRYTGELFF.

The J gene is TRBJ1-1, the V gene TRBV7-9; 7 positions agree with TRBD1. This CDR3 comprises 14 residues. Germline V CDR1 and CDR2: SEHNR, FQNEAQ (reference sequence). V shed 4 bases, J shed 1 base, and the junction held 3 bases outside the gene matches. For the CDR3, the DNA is TGTGCCAGCAGCTCCCGGACAGGGAACACTGAAGCTTTCTTT. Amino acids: CASSSRTGNTEAFF.

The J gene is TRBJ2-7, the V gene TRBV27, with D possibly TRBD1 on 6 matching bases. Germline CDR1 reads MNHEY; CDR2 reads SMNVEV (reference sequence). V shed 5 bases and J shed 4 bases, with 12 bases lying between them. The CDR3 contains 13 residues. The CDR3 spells CASSGGVLYEQYF. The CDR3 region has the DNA TGTGCCAGCAGTGGGGGCGTCCTATACGAGCAGTACTTC.

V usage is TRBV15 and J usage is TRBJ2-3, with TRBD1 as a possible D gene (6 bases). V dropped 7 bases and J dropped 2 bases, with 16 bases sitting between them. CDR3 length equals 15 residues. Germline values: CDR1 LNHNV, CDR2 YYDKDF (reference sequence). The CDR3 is CATNSGVGDTDTQYF. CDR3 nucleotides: TGTGCCACCAACTCAGGGGTCGGGGACACAGATACGCAGTATTTT.

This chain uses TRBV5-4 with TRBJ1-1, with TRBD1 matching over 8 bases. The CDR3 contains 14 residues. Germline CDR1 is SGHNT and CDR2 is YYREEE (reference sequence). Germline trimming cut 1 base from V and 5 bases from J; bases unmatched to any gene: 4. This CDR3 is CASSLQGAGTEAFF. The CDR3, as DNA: TGTGCCAGCAGCTTGCAGGGGGCGGGGACTGAAGCTTTCTTT.

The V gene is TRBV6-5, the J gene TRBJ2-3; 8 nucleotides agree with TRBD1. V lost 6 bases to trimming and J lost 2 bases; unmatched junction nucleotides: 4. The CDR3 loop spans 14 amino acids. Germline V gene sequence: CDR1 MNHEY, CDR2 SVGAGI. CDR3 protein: CASSRTGSTDTQYF. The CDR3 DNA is TGTGCCAGCAGCCGGACAGGGTCCACAGATACGCAGTATTTT.

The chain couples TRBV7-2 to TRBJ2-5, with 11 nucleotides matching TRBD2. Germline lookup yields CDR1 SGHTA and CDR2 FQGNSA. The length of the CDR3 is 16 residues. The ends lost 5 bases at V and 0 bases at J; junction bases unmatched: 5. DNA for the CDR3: TGTGCCAGCAGCAATCTAGCGGGGGGTGACCAAGAGACCCAGTACTTC. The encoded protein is CASSNLAGGDQETQYF.

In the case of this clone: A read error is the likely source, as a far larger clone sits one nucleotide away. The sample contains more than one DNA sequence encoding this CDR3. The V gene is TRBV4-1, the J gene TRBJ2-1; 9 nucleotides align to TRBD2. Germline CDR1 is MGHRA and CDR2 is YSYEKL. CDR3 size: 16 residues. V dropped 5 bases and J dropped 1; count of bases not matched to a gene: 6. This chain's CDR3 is CASSVSGSWSYNEQFF. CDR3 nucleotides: TGCGCCAGCAGCGTTAGCGGGAGTTGGTCCTACAATGAGCAGTTCTTC.

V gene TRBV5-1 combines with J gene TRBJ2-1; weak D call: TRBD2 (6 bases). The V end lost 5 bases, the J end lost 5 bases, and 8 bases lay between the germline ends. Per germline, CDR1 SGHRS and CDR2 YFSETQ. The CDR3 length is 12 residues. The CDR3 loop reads CASSRGNNEQFF. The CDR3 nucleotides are TGCGCCAGCAGTCGGGGGAACAATGAGCAGTTCTTC.

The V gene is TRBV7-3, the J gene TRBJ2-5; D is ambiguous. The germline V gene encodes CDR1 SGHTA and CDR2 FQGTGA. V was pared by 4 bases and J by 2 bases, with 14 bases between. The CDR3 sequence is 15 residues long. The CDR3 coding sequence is TGTGCCAGCAGCTCTTCTCCCCTCCCGCAAGAGACCCAGTACTTC. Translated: CASSSSPLPQETQYF.

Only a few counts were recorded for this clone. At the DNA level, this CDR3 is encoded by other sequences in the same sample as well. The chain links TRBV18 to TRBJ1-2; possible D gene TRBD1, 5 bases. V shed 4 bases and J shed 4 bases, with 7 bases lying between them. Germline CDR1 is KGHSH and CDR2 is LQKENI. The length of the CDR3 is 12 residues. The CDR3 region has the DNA TGTGCCAGCTCACTAGACAGCTATGGCTACACCTTC. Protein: CASSLDSYGYTF. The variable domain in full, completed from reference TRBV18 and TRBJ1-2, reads NAGVMQNPRHLVRRRGQEARLRCSPMKGHSHVYWYRQLPEEGLKFMVYLQKENIIDESGMPKERFSAEFPKEGPSILRIQQVVRGDSAAYFCASSLDSYGYTFGSGTRLTVV.

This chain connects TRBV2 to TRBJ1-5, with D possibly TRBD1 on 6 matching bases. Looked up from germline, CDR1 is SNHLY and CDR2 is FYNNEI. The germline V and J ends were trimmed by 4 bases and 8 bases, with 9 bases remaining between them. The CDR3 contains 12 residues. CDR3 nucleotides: TGTGCCAGCAGTGGGGACAAGGAGCCCCAGCATTTT. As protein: CASSGDKEPQHF.

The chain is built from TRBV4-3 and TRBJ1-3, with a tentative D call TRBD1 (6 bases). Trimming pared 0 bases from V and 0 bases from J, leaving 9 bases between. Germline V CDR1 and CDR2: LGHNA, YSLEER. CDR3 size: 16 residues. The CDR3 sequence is CASSQDWGLSGNTIYF. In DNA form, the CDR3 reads TGCGCCAGCAGCCAAGATTGGGGGCTCTCTGGAAACACCATATATTTT.

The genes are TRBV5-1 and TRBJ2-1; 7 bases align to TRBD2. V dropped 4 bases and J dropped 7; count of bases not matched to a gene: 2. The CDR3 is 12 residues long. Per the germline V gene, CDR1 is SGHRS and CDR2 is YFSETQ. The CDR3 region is CASSVSGNEQFF. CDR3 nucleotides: TGCGCCAGCAGCGTTAGCGGGAATGAGCAGTTCTTC.

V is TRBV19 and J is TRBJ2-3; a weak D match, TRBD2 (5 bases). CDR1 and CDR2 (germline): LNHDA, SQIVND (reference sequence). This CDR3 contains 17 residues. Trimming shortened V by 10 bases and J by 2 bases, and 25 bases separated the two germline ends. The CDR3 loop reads CATTRGAGLPLTDTQYF. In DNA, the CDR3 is TGTGCCACCACCCGGGGTGCTGGGCTCCCTCTCACAGATACGCAGTATTTT.